The 28 T cell receptor beta chains below were found in one sample sequenced in a study of OX40 agonist ivuxolimab in advanced cancers. Sequencing used immunoSEQ multiplex PCR; TCRdb keeps in-frame clones, though not all of them. There are roughly 61,000 clones in the sample; about 90% occur only once, and around 25% lies in the top ten. This specimen consisted of CD4+ or CD8+ T cells sorted from blood, obtained in a trial of the OX40 agonist ivuxolimab. The source of these receptors is an adult with an advanced solid tumor such as melanoma, head and neck, liver or kidney cancer.

This rearrangement joins TRBV6-1 to TRBJ1-1; D unclear. The CDR3 is made up of 13 amino acids. V lost 3 bases and J 3 bases, leaving 8 bases between the germline ends. Germline assignment: CDR1 MNHNS and CDR2 SASEGT. For the CDR3, the DNA is TGTGCCAGCAGTGATTTAAGGTACACTGAAGCTTTCTTT. The encoded protein is CASSDLRYTEAFF.

This clone was detected only once. The chain carries TRBV10-3 and TRBJ2-3; no reliable D call. The ends were cut back, 3 bases at V and 2 bases at J, with 3 bases in the middle. This CDR3 spans 12 amino acids. Germline V gene data show CDR1 as ENHRY and CDR2 as SYGVKD. CDR3 nucleotide sequence: TGTGCCATCAGTGATAACACAGATACGCAGTATTTT. Its translation is CAISDNTDTQYF.

The chain is built from TRBV13 and TRBJ2-7; 7 nucleotides align to TRBD2. Germline assignment: CDR1 PRHDT and CDR2 FYEKMQ (reference sequence). The trim removed 1 base at V and 2 bases at J, leaving 5 bases unmatched. The CDR3 extends over 15 amino acids. The CDR3 DNA reads TGTGCCAGCAGCTTAGAGAGCGGGGCCCCCTACGAGCAGTACTTC. This sequence encodes CASSLESGAPYEQYF.

The V and J genes are TRBV2 and TRBJ2-7; D might be TRBD1 (5 bases). Trimming stripped 8 bases from V and 0 bases from J, with 8 bases between. The CDR3 is 12 residues long. Germline CDR1 reads SNHLY; CDR2 reads FYNNEI. The CDR3 protein is CASAQGSYEQYF. CDR3 sequence (DNA): TGTGCCAGCGCCCAGGGCTCCTACGAGCAGTACTTC.

The rearrangement joins TRBV4-3 to TRBJ2-5; D possibly corresponds to TRBD2 (6 bases). In germline, CDR1 is LGHNA, CDR2 YSLEER. The CDR3 is made up of 16 amino acids. The V end was cut by 0 bases, the J end by 4 bases, with 15 bases between. For the CDR3, the DNA is TGCGCCAGCAGCCAAGAACGTTTCGGGGGTGGAGAGACCCAGTACTTC. Residues: CASSQERFGGGETQYF.

The V gene is TRBV11-2, the J gene TRBJ2-5; D ambiguous. V was shortened by 4 bases and J by 0 bases, with 9 bases between the two germline ends. Germline-derived CDR1 and CDR2 are SGHAT and FQNNGV. The CDR3 has 14 amino acids. CDR3 DNA: TGTGCCAGCAGCTATACTAAGAACCAAGAGACCCAGTACTTC. This gives the protein CASSYTKNQETQYF.

The chain has TRBV6-9 and TRBJ2-4; D remains unclear. The CDR3 loop spans 10 amino acids. Trimming cost V 2 bases and J 12 bases, with 5 bases left between them. CDR1 is MNHGY and CDR2 is SVAAGI in the germline V gene. The CDR3 nucleotides are TGTGCCAGCAGTTATCGCCCTCAGTACTTC. As protein: CASSYRPQYF.

The chain uses TRBV28 and TRBJ2-1, with D uncertain. This CDR3 comprises 14 residues. V was pared by 7 bases and J by 5 bases, with 15 bases between. Germline CDR1 MDHEN, CDR2 SYDVKM. The CDR3 is CASTTGPPNNEQFF. The CDR3 nucleotides read TGTGCCAGCACCACTGGGCCACCAAACAATGAGCAGTTCTTC.

This chain connects TRBV30 to TRBJ2-5; no reliable D call. This CDR3 is built from 13 residues. Germline-derived CDR1 and CDR2 are GTSNPN and SVGIG (reference sequence). V was trimmed by 4 bases and J by 5 bases, leaving 14 bases between them. CDR3 nucleotides: TGTGCCTGGAAGTTCTGGGTGGGGGAGACCCAGTACTTC. Its translation is CAWKFWVGETQYF.

Only one count was recorded for this clone. The DNA for the CDR3 is TGTGCCAGCAGCGATGCAGGGTCAAGGAATTCACCCCTCCACTTT. This codes for CASSDAGSRNSPLHF. This chain uses TRBV9 with TRBJ1-6; D might be TRBD1 (5 bases). Germline assignment: CDR1 SGDLS and CDR2 YYNGEE. CDR3 length: 15 amino acids. Trimming shortened V by 3 bases and J by 7 bases, and 14 bases separated the two germline ends. Combining the CDR3 with reference TRBV9 and TRBJ1-6 gives the whole variable domain DSGVTQTPKHLITATGQRVTLRCSPRSGDLSVYWYQQSLDQGLQFLIQYYNGEERAKGNILERFSAQQFPDLHSELNLSSLELGDSALYFCASSDAGSRNSPLHFGNGTRLTVT.

V usage is TRBV11-1 and J usage is TRBJ2-1; 11 nucleotides line up with TRBD2. V lost 5 bases to trimming and J lost 6 bases; unmatched junction nucleotides: 9. The CDR3 sequence is 16 residues long. The germline V gene has CDR1 SGHAT and CDR2 FQDESV (reference sequence). The CDR3 sequence: CASSPTLAGGPNEQFF. CDR3 in DNA: TGTGCCAGCAGCCCTACCCTAGCGGGGGGACCCAATGAGCAGTTCTTC.

J is TRBJ1-3 and V is TRBV28, with TRBD1 as a possible D gene (5 bases). The ends were cut back, 3 bases at V and 2 bases at J, with 11 bases in the middle. The germline V gene encodes CDR1 MDHEN and CDR2 SYDVKM. This CDR3 has 15 amino acids. This chain's CDR3 is CASSLRTFAGNTIYF. Written as DNA, the CDR3 is TGTGCCAGCAGTTTGAGGACATTCGCTGGAAACACCATATATTTT. Combining the CDR3 with reference TRBV28 and TRBJ1-3 gives the whole variable domain DVKVTQSSRYLVKRTGEKVFLECVQDMDHENMFWYRQDPGLGLRLIYFSYDVKMKEKGDIPEGYSVSREKKERFSLILESASTNQTSMYLCASSLRTFAGNTIYFGEGSWLTVV.

This clone appeared a single time. This sequence joins TRBV5-4 and TRBJ2-1; D is undetermined. Deletions cut 0 bases from V and 9 bases from J, with 4 bases between. Germline CDR1 SGHNT, CDR2 YYREEE (reference sequence). This CDR3 spans 11 amino acids. The CDR3 nucleotides read TGTGCCAGCAGCTTGGGGACTGAGCAGTTCTTC. It is translated as CASSLGTEQFF.

V usage is TRBV6-5 and J usage is TRBJ2-3, with 9 bases matching TRBD2. V was pared by 5 bases and J by 4 bases, with 1 base of the junction left unmatched. The CDR3 is 13 amino acids. Germline assignment: CDR1 MNHEY and CDR2 SVGAGI. CDR3 in DNA: TGTGCCAGCAGTAGACTAGCGGCAGATACGCAGTATTTT. Translating it yields CASSRLAADTQYF.

The chain couples TRBV7-2 to TRBJ2-1; no reliable D call. The CDR3 sequence is 14 residues long. Germline V gene data show CDR1 as SGHTA and CDR2 as FQGNSA. Between the trimmed V and J ends, which lost 1 base and 5 bases, there was a span of 9 bases. The CDR3 DNA reads TGTGCCAGCAGCTTAGTCACTTCTGACAATGAGCAGTTCTTC. It encodes CASSLVTSDNEQFF.

The chain has TRBV4-3 and TRBJ2-1, with 8 bases aligning to TRBD2. The CDR3 is 17 residues long. Germline V CDR1 and CDR2: LGHNA, YSLEER. V dropped 4 bases and J dropped 4; count of bases not matched to a gene: 12. The CDR3, as DNA: TGCGCCAGCAGCCCCTCCCCAAGCGGGGGAGTATACAATGAGCAGTTCTTC. Translated, it gives CASSPSPSGGVYNEQFF.

This chain uses TRBV19 with TRBJ1-1; possible D gene TRBD1, 6 bases. CDR3 length equals 17 residues. With 5 bases removed from V and 3 bases from J, the gap between germline ends came to 22 bases. Germline CDR1 and CDR2: LNHDA and SQIVND (reference sequence). The CDR3 loop reads CASSPQGSGLTDTEAFF. The CDR3 nucleotides are TGTGCCAGTAGTCCACAGGGTTCTGGTCTTACAGACACTGAAGCTTTCTTT.

The CDR3 coding sequence is TGTGCCAGCAGTTACGGGACAGGGCACGAGCAGTACTTC. Translated, it gives CASSYGTGHEQYF. The J gene is TRBJ2-7, the V gene TRBV6-5; 9 nucleotides line up with TRBD1. CDR1 and CDR2 from the germline V gene are MNHEY and SVGAGI. J was trimmed by 5 bases and V by 2 bases; bases with no gene match: 1. The CDR3 runs to 13 residues.

The chain uses TRBV15 and TRBJ2-7; a weak D match, TRBD1 (6 bases). CDR3 length: 15 amino acids. Trimming took off 0 bases at V and 3 bases at J, with 12 bases between the two ends. Germline CDR1 LNHNV, CDR2 YYDKDF (reference sequence). Here the CDR3 DNA reads TGTGCCACCAGCAGAGACAGGGGCTTAGGCTACGAGCAGTACTTC. It is translated as CATSRDRGLGYEQYF.

The CDR3 loop is CASSPTGGGYEQYF. Here the CDR3 DNA reads TGTGCCAGCAGCCCAACAGGGGGGGGCTACGAGCAGTACTTC. The V and J genes are TRBV9 and TRBJ2-7; a weak D match, TRBD1 (8 bases). The V and J ends lost 4 bases and 3 bases respectively, with 14 bases between them. CDR1 is SGDLS, CDR2 YYNGEE, per germline. CDR3 length: 14 amino acids. Together with reference TRBV9 and TRBJ2-7, the CDR3 gives the full variable domain: DSGVTQTPKHLITATGQRVTLRCSPRSGDLSVYWYQQSLDQGLQFLIQYYNGEERAKGNILERFSAQQFPDLHSELNLSSLELGDSALYFCASSPTGGGYEQYFGPGTRLTVT.

The gene calls are TRBV6-6 and TRBJ2-1, with D perhaps matching TRBD2 (6 bases). The CDR3 totals 16 residues. Per germline, CDR1 MNHNY and CDR2 SVGAGI (reference sequence). Trimming cost V 2 bases and J 0 bases, with 11 bases left between them. The CDR3 loop is CASSYDRGGSYNEQFF. The CDR3 bases are TGTGCCAGCAGTTACGACCGGGGAGGCTCCTACAATGAGCAGTTCTTC.

The chain links TRBV16 to TRBJ2-1; maybe TRBD1 (6 bases). CDR1 is KGHSY, CDR2 FQNENV, per germline. V was cut by 2 bases and J by 2 bases, with 10 bases left in between. This CDR3 is 15 amino acids long. CDR3 loop: CASSQRQGPYNEQFF. The DNA of the CDR3 is TGTGCCAGCAGCCAACGTCAGGGGCCCTACAATGAGCAGTTCTTC.

CDR3 bases: TGTGCCAGCAGCCCTAGAACCGACAGGGACAATCAGCCCCAGCATTTT. Its protein is CASSPRTDRDNQPQHF. The chain employs TRBV5-6 and TRBJ1-5; 7 positions match TRBD1. This CDR3 has 16 residues. Trimming cost V 4 bases and J 3 bases; bases outside gene matches: 10. Germline V lookup: CDR1 SGHDT, CDR2 YYEEEE.

The rearrangement links TRBV6-5 to TRBJ1-5; TRBD1 matches 9 bases. The germline V gene encodes CDR1 MNHEY and CDR2 SVGAGI. The CDR3 spans 15 residues. The V gene end was trimmed by 5 bases and the J gene end by 5 bases; junction bases not matched to a gene: 7. CDR3 region: CASSPGTGKYQPQHF. CDR3 coding DNA: TGTGCCAGCAGTCCCGGGACAGGGAAATATCAGCCCCAGCATTTT.

This clone was recorded once. The genes are TRBV9 and TRBJ1-2; a weak D match, TRBD1 (6 bases). This CDR3 has 15 residues. V dropped 1 base and J dropped 8 bases, with 18 bases sitting between them. Germline V gene sequence: CDR1 SGDLS, CDR2 YYNGEE. CDR3 sequence reads: CASSVIGWGAKGYTF. Here the CDR3 DNA reads TGTGCCAGCAGCGTAATCGGTTGGGGGGCGAAAGGCTACACCTTC.

V usage is TRBV19 and J usage is TRBJ2-1; TRBD2 agrees at 14 bases. Germline V lookup: CDR1 LNHDA, CDR2 SQIVND (reference sequence). The CDR3 extends over 15 amino acids. V shed 7 bases and J 16 bases; nucleotides not matched to a gene: 15. This chain's CDR3 is CASTHQWTSGRNKFF. CDR3 in DNA: TGTGCCAGTACCCACCAATGGACTAGCGGGAGGAATAAATTCTTC.

The chain links TRBV10-3 to TRBJ2-7; 11 nucleotides align to TRBD1. The CDR3 contains 15 residues. V shed 2 bases and J 5 bases; nucleotides not matched to a gene: 5. Germline V gives CDR1 ENHRY, CDR2 SYGVKD. The DNA for the CDR3 is TGTGCCATCAGTGAGGATGGGACAGGGGGAGACGAGCAGTACTTC. This gives the protein CAISEDGTGGDEQYF.

This clone was recorded only once. V is TRBV6-5 and J is TRBJ2-3, with D unresolved. Germline CDR1 reads MNHEY; CDR2 reads SVGAGI. With 2 bases removed from V and 6 bases from J, the gap between germline ends came to 9 bases. The CDR3 totals 13 residues. The CDR3 sequence: CASSYNSPDTQYF. In DNA form, the CDR3 reads TGTGCCAGCAGTTACAATAGCCCGGATACGCAGTATTTT.